This T cell receptor beta chain came from a study of Ad26.COV2.S vaccination and SARS-CoV-2 variants. Study context: Donor had been placed in the Ad26.COV2.S arm of the COV1001 trial.

The treatment here: roughly 18 received Ad26.COV2.S at low or high dose, single or two shots; about five received placebo; per-sample allocation not given. Samples analyzed were those drawn on day 63 after the first vaccine or placebo injection. Ad26.COV2.S expressed prefusion-stabilized spike from the original Wuhan strain. Comments on this clone: The antigen is unknown.

Study-wide results and limits: Spike-specific CD8+ and CD4+ T cell responses reportedly showed substantial breadth after vaccination. Vaccinees and placebo recipients showed similar non-spike TCR breadth.

CDR1 is SQVTM and CDR2 is ANQGSEA in the germline V gene. Losses at the gene ends were 4 bases for V and 5 bases for J; bases not matched to a gene: 5. There are 13 residues in the CDR3. Repertoires were generated with immunoSEQ multiplex PCR, while TCRdb's copy carries only in-frame clones and drops some. The sample has about 350,000 clones; less than 90% are singletons. The origin of this receptor is a person between 18 and 60 years old who received the Ad26.COV2.S COVID-19 vaccine or a placebo. The chain joins TRBV29-1 to TRBJ1-1; TRBD1 aligns across 9 bases. Here the sequenced sample was peripheral blood, taken in a trial of Ad26.COV2.S vaccine versus placebo. The CDR3, as DNA: TGCAGCGTTGGGGGACAGGGACGAACTGAAGCTTTCTTT. Translation: CSVGGQGRTEAFF.